Sequencing of this TCR beta chain was carried out in a study of response to subunit inactivated influenza vaccine (dated 2018 in TCRdb). Context from the whole study: Deep quantitative profiling of the T cell receptor repertoire was used in the study to follow responses to a trivalent subunit inactivated influenza vaccine. Findings and caveats that apply to the study as a whole: It was suggested by the authors that each seasonal influenza vaccination may recruit only a limited number of new T cells.

The CDR3 spans 15 residues, from the cysteine through the phenylalanine. Solely the CDR3 DNA is kept, with 45 bases framed from the first base. Trimmed from V: 5 bases; trimmed from J: 0 bases; junction bases lacking a gene match: 4. For CDR1 and CDR2, the germline V gene (reference sequence) lists MNHEY and SMNVEV. This clonotype has only a few counts. No cognate antigen has been identified for it. Base qualities are missing; no much larger clone stands one base away. Library preparation employed RT-PCR. TCRdb shows the sequencer as Illumina HiSeq 2500. The raw public data were reprocessed by TCRdb itself: fastp quality trimming at Q25, MiXCR clonotype calling, in-frame beta chains only. Each record represents a unique CDR3 protein, reported with the most common genes and DNA among its rows. A total of 590,000 or so distinct CDR3 sequences appear in this sample, 11% to 15% of them only once. 7.6% of the sample is in the top ten clones.

The TCR comes from a man aged 50 or older who received an inactivated influenza vaccine. Donor details come from another sample of the same person, matched by shared clones. Source: PBMCs from blood, taken around 15 days before vaccination. This sequence uses TRBV27 and TRBJ2-1, with TRBD2 matching 7 junction bases. Here the CDR3 is given as CASSAGTTSYNEQFF. The sequenced DNA: TGTGCCAGCAGTGCCGGGACTACCTCCTACAATGAGCAGTTCTTC.